This is a list of T cell receptor beta chains from one sample in a study of blood T cell repertoires in COVID-19. Some clones are missing from TCRdb's copy, which holds only in-frame ones; the method was immunoSEQ multiplex PCR. Among fewer than 300,000 clones listed, roughly 80% were seen once. Specimen: peripheral blood. The origin of the receptors is a person in their 70s with COVID-19, enrolled during active disease. Both conserved end residues are part of each CDR3. A D gene is named only where the DNA matches it firmly. Where a row states a size, it is once, few, many or the class of an expanded clone; other rows omit it.

d_gene: TRBD1
abundance: .
v_gene: TRBV11-2
j_gene: TRBJ1-3
CDR3nt: TGTGCCAGCAGCTACTCTACCCCAACAGGGGTTGGAAACACCATATATTTT
CDR3aa: CASSYSTPTGVGNTIYF

d_gene: .
abundance: .
v_gene: TRBV19
j_gene: TRBJ1-1
CDR3nt: TGTGCCAGTAGTCACGACGCAGGGTCAGCTGAAGCTTTCTTT
CDR3aa: CASSHDAGSAEAFF

d_gene: .
abundance: once
v_gene: TRBV19
j_gene: TRBJ2-6
CDR3nt: TGTGCCAGTAGTACGGGGTTTTGGGCTGGGGCCAACGTCCTGACTTTC
CDR3aa: CASSTGFWAGANVLTF

d_gene: TRBD1
abundance: .
v_gene: TRBV18
j_gene: TRBJ2-7
CDR3nt: TGTGCCAGCTCACCAACCGGGACAGCCAGGCTCGAGCAGTACTTC
CDR3aa: CASSPTGTARLEQYF

d_gene: TRBD2
abundance: .
v_gene: TRBV7-8
j_gene: TRBJ2-5
CDR3nt: TGTGCCAGCAGCCGACTAGCGGGAGAGACCCAGTACTTC
CDR3aa: CASSRLAGETQYF

d_gene: TRBD1
abundance: .
v_gene: TRBV5-5
j_gene: TRBJ1-6
CDR3nt: TGTGCCAGCAGGCATTACGGGACAGCTAATTCACCCCTCCACTTT
CDR3aa: CASRHYGTANSPLHF

d_gene: .
abundance: .
v_gene: TRBV9
j_gene: TRBJ1-1
CDR3nt: TGTGCCAGCAGCTACGGACAACTGAACACTGAAGCTTTCTTT
CDR3aa: CASSYGQLNTEAFF

d_gene: .
abundance: .
v_gene: TRBV30
j_gene: TRBJ2-6
CDR3nt: TGTGCGGCGTCAGGGGACGGGGCCAACGTCCTGACTTTC
CDR3aa: CAASGDGANVLTF

d_gene: .
abundance: .
v_gene: TRBV11-2
j_gene: TRBJ2-7
CDR3nt: TGTGCCAGCAGCCCAGCCCCCGTAGAGACACGCTACGAGCAGTACTTC
CDR3aa: CASSPAPVETRYEQYF

d_gene: .
abundance: .
v_gene: TRBV19
j_gene: TRBJ2-2
CDR3nt: TGTGCCAGTAGTATTCGGTCGAACACCGGGGAGCTGTTTTTT
CDR3aa: CASSIRSNTGELFF

d_gene: .
abundance: .
v_gene: TRBV28
j_gene: TRBJ1-6
CDR3nt: TGTGCCAGCAGGCTCCAAGGGGCAGCCTATAATTCACCCCTCCACTTT
CDR3aa: CASRLQGAAYNSPLHF